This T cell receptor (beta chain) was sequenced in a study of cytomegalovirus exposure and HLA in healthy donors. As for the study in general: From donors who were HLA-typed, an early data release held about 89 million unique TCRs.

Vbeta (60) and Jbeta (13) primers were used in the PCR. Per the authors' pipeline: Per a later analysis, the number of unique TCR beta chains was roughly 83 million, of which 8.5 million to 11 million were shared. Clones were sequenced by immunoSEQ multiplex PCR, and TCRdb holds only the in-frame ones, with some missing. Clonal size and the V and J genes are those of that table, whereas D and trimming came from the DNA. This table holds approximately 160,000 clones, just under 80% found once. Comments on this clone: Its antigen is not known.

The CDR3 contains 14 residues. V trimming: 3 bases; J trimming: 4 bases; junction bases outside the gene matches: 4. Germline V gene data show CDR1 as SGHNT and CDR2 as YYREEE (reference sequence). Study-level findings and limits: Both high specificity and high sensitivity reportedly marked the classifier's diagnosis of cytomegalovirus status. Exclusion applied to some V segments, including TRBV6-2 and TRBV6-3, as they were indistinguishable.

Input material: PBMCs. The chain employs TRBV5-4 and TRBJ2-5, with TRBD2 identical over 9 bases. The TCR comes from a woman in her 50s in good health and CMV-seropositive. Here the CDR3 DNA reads TGTGCCAGCAGCTATGGGACTAGCACAGAGACCCAGTACTTC. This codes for CASSYGTSTETQYF.